Below are 8 T cell receptor beta chains sequenced from a single sample in a study of tumor and adjacent non-tumor tissue in lung cancer. A modified ARM-PCR protocol with three rounds of nested PCR amplified TCRbeta. TCRdb ran MiXCR on the multiplex PCR reads and lists one entry per CDR3 protein. The table lists approximately 79,000 distinct CDR3 sequences, over 65% of them singletons, with 40% in the top ten. RNA was extracted from bulk tissue without any cell sorting. This non-tumor lung sample came from over 3 cm beyond the tumor edge. Sequencing input: distant non-tumor lung tissue. The source of these receptors is a man in his 70s with non-small cell lung cancer.

About this clonotype: One end of the junction varies from germline; a read error may be responsible. This chain connects TRBV4-3 to TRBJ2-7; a possible D gene is TRBD2 (6 bases). CDR1 is LGHNA, CDR2 YSLEER, per germline. This CDR3 comprises 15 residues. The CDR3 sequence is CTSSLSAGSSYEQYF. CDR3 in DNA: TGCACCAGCAGCCTGTCGGCCGGGAGTAGCTACGAGCAGTACTTC.

As to this clonotype: At one end the junction does not follow the germline gene, possibly because of a read error. The chain uses TRBV6-5 and TRBJ2-1; 13 bases line up with TRBD2. Per germline, CDR1 MNHEY and CDR2 SVGAGI. The CDR3 consists of 14 residues. The CDR3 region has the DNA TGTGCCAGTAGTTACACCTGGACTAGCGGGAGTATGTTCTTC. It codes for CASSYTWTSGSMFF.

Of note for this clonotype: It may be a read error: a sequence one base away is much more abundant. The J gene is TRBJ2-7, the V gene TRBV20-1, with D possibly called TRBD1 or TRBD2 (6 bases each). The germline V gene encodes CDR1 DFQATT and CDR2 SNEGSKA (reference sequence). This CDR3 comprises 13 residues. The CDR3 bases are TGCAATGCTAGGGAAGGGGGGATCTACGAGCAGTACTTC. This translates into CNAREGGIYEQYF.

The chain carries TRBV12-3 or TRBV12-4 and TRBJ2-2, with 8 positions matching TRBD2. V shed 4 bases, J shed 9 bases, and the junction held 10 bases outside the gene matches. The CDR3 sequence is 15 residues long. The CDR3 is CASSYESGSVRELFF. As DNA, the CDR3 is TGTGCCAGCAGTTATGAGAGCGGGAGTGTCCGGGAGCTGTTTTTT.

This clonotype appeared a few times. This clone may be a read error of a much larger clone one base away. The chain links TRBV20-1 to TRBJ2-7, with D possibly being TRBD2 (5 bases). CDR1 and CDR2 (germline): DFQATT, SNEGSKA (reference sequence). The V gene lost 2 bases and the J gene lost 3 bases, with 14 bases spanning the gap. CDR3 length: 14 amino acids. The CDR3 DNA follows: TGCAGTGCTAGATTAGCGAGATTAAACTACGAGCAGTACTTC. It translates to CSARLARLNYEQYF.

This chain connects TRBV29-1 to TRBJ2-7; the D is unclear. This CDR3 has 12 amino acids. Germline V gene lookup returns CDR1 SQVTM and CDR2 ANQGSEA. The CDR3 coding sequence is TGTAACGTTGTTGCTGCATCCTACGAGCAGTACGTC. It translates to CNVVAASYEQYV.

For this clonotype: The conserved phenylalanine or tryptophan normally closing the CDR3 is absent here, so this likely arose from a read error. The chain joins TRBV5-6 to TRBJ2-7; D uncertain. The CDR3 loop spans 16 amino acids. The V end lost 3 bases, the J end lost 2 bases, and 18 bases lay between the germline ends. Germline CDR1 SGHDT, CDR2 YYEEEE. The DNA for the CDR3 is TGTGCCAGCAGCTCCGTTGTCTGGGTCAGGACCTACGAGCAGTACCTC. Translation gives CASSSVVWVRTYEQYL.

With respect to this clonotype: Since no conserved phenylalanine or tryptophan closes the CDR3, a read error is the likely cause. This sequence joins TRBV12-3 or TRBV12-4 and TRBJ2-5, with 10 bases matching TRBD2. V was clipped by 6 bases and J by 5 bases; unmatched bases: 24. The CDR3 has 20 amino acids. This CDR3 is CASRKSDHPTSGYPQETQYL. The CDR3 DNA sequence: TGTGCCAGCAGAAAAAGCGACCACCCGACTAGCGGGTATCCCCAGGAGACCCAGTACCTC.